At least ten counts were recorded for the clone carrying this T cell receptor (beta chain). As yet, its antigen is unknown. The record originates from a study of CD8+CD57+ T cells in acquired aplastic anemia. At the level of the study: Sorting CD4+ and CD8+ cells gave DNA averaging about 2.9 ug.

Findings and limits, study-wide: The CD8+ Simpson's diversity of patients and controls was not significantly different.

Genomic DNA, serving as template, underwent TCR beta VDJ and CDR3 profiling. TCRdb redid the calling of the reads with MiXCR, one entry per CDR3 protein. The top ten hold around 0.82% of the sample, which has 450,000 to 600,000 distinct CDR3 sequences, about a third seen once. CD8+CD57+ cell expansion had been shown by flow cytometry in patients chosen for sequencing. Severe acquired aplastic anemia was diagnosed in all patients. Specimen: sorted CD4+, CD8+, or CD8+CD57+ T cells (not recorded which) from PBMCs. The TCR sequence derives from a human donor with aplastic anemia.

CDR3 nucleotides: TGTGCCAGCAGCTTAGTGAACTACGAGCAGTACTTC. Protein sequence: CASSLVNYEQYF. This chain links TRBV7-2 with TRBJ2-7, with D uncertain. The CDR3 runs 12 residues. V lost 1 base, J lost 3 bases, and 4 bases lay in between. Germline V gene data show CDR1 as SGHTA and CDR2 as FQGNSA. The entire variable domain, with the rest obtained from reference TRBV7-2 and TRBJ2-7, is as follows: GAGVSQSPSNKVTEKGKDVELRCDPISGHTALYWYRQSLGQGLEFLIYFQGNSAPDKSGLPSDRFSAERTGGSVSTLTIQRTQQEDSAVYLCASSLVNYEQYFGPGTRLTVT.